Described below is a single T cell receptor beta chain sequence and its context. This entry comes from a study of blood T cell repertoires in COVID-19. V was clipped by 0 bases and J by 7 bases, with 16 bases between them. This CDR3 spans 16 amino acids. CDR1 and CDR2 from the germline V gene are SGHRS and YFSETQ. Some clones are missing from TCRdb's copy, which holds only in-frame ones; the method was immunoSEQ multiplex PCR. The repertoire holds under 300,000 clones, with approximately 80% as singletons. The origin of this receptor is a woman aged 40 to 55 with active or convalescent COVID-19. The chain has TRBV5-1 and TRBJ1-4; D is perhaps TRBD1 (5 bases). The specimen was peripheral blood. CDR3 DNA: TGCGCCAGCAGCTTGGGTCAACAAGGGGTTGGTGAAAAACTGTTTTTT. It encodes CASSLGQQGVGEKLFF.